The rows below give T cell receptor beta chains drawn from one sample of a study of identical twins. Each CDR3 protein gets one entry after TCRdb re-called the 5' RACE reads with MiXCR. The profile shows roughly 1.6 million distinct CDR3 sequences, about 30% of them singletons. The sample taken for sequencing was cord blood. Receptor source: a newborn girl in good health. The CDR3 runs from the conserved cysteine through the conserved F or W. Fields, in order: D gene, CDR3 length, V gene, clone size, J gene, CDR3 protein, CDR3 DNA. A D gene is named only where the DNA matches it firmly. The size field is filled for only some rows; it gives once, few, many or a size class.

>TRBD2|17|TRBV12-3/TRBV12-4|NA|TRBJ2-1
CASSLAGPGLGGNEQFF
TGTGCCAGCAGTTTAGCGGGCCCGGGACTAGGGGGGAATGAGCAGTTCTTC
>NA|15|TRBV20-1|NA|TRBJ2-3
CSAIRPAVPTDTQYF
TGCAGTGCTATTAGGCCCGCGGTCCCCACAGATACGCAGTATTTT
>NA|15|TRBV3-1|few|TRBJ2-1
CASRRAGSYYNEQFF
TGTGCCAGCAGGCGGGCGGGGAGCTATTACAATGAGCAGTTCTTC
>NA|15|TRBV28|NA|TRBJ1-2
CASSLWQGANYGHTF
TGTGCCAGCAGTTTATGGCAGGGCGCTAACTATGGCCACACCTTC
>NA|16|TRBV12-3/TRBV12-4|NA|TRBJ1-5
CASSLGTVALNQPQHF
TGTGCCAGCAGTTTAGGGACAGTGGCCTTGAATCAGCCCCAGCATTTT
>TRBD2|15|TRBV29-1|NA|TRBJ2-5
CSVDGYRGGGETQYF
TGCAGCGTTGATGGTTATCGCGGGGGAGGGGAGACCCAGTACTTC
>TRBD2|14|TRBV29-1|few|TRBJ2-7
CSVLAGVSYNEQYF
TGCAGCGTTCTAGCGGGAGTGTCCTACAATGAGCAGTACTTC
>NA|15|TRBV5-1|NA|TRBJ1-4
CASSWGGVTNEKLFF
TGCGCCAGCAGTTGGGGGGGAGTGACTAATGAAAAACTGTTTTTT
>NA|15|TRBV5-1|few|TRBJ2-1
CASSLGWRGKNEQFF
TGCGCCAGCAGCTTGGGTTGGAGGGGGAAGAATGAGCAGTTCTTC
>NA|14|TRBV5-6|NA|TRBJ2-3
CASSQERSLDTQYF
TGTGCCAGCAGCCAGGAAAGGTCCCTTGATACGCAGTATTTT
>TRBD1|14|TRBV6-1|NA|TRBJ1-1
CASSVRQGRAEAFF
TGTGCCAGCAGTGTCCGACAGGGGAGGGCTGAAGCTTTCTTT
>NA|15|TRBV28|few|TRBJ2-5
CASRKGGLGYNEQYF
TGTGCCAGCAGGAAGGGGGGGCTAGGATACAATGAGCAGTACTTC
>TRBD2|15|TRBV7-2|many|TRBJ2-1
CASSLRRAGVNEQFF
TGTGCCAGCAGCTTACGTCGAGCGGGGGTGAATGAGCAGTTCTTC
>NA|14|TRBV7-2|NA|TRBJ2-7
CASSHQRQVPEQYF
TGTGCCAGCAGCCACCAGAGACAGGTCCCCGAGCAGTACTTC
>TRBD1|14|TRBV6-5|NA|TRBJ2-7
CASSWGQAQHEQYF
TGTGCCAGCAGCTGGGGACAGGCACAACACGAGCAGTACTTC
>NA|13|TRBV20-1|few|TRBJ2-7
CSAEGKGPAEQYF
TGCAGTGCGGAGGGAAAAGGCCCCGCCGAGCAGTACTTC
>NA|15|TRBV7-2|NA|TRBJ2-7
CASSLGGEFYNEQYF
TGTGCCAGCAGCTTAGGGGGGGAATTCTACAATGAGCAGTACTTC
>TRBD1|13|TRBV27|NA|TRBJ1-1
CASSLLQGREAFF
TGTGCCAGCAGTCTCCTACAGGGGCGGGAAGCTTTCTTT
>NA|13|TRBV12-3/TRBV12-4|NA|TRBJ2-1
CASSPSVRGTQFF
TGTGCCAGCAGTCCCTCCGTAAGGGGGACCCAGTTCTTC
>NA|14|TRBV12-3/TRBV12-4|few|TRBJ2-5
CASSLMVLQETQYF
TGTGCCAGCAGTTTAATGGTCCTCCAAGAGACCCAGTACTTC
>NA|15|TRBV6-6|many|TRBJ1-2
CASSYAQGSGYGYTF
TGTGCCAGCAGTTACGCTCAGGGCTCTGGGTATGGCTACACCTTC
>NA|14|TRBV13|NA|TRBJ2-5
CASSSSSSGETQYF
TGTGCCAGCAGCTCTTCCTCCTCGGGAGAGACCCAGTACTTC
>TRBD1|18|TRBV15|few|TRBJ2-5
CATSRDLTIGDRGETQYF
TGTGCCACCAGCAGAGATCTTACGATTGGGGACAGAGGAGAGACCCAGTACTTC
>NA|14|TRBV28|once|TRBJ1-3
CASSLWGFGNTIYF
TGTGCCAGCAGTTTATGGGGGTTTGGAAACACCATATATTTT
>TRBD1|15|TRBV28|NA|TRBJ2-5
CASSWDREGSNEQYF
TGTGCCAGCAGCTGGGACAGGGAGGGTAGCAATGAGCAGTACTTC
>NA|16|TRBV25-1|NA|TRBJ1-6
CASSGTRQASTSPLHF
TGTGCCAGCAGTGGAACCCGACAGGCATCTACTTCACCCCTCCACTTT